This entry concerns a single TCR beta chain. Antigen unknown. Both 60 Vbeta primers and 13 Jbeta primers went into the PCR. Using immunoSEQ multiplex PCR, the repertoire was profiled, and TCRdb retains in-frame clones only, with some absent. The data hold 120,000 to 150,000 clones, with 60% to 85% observed a single time. This record belongs to a study of cytomegalovirus exposure and HLA in healthy donors. Study background: The study's early data release held tens of millions of unique TCRs from HLA-typed donors. Genetic ancestry analysis placed under 90% of the 300 to 500 donors that were genotyped in the Caucasian-associated cluster.

This CDR3 contains 15 residues. Germline CDR1 is SGHTA and CDR2 is FQGNSA. J lost 6 bases, V lost 1 base, and 4 bases had no gene match. Findings and caveats of the study: Diagnosis of cytomegalovirus status made by the classifier reportedly showed high specificity and sensitivity. Later genetic work tied a missense DCLRE1C variant to beta-chain V and J trimming.

The chain carries TRBV7-2 and TRBJ2-7, with TRBD1 matching 12 bases. Sequencing input: PBMCs. The receptor comes from a man aged 18 to 30 in good health and CMV-seronegative. The DNA of the CDR3 is TGTGCCAGCAGCTTAGTGGGACAGGGGGCTTTCGAGCAGTACTTC. This encodes CASSLVGQGAFEQYF.